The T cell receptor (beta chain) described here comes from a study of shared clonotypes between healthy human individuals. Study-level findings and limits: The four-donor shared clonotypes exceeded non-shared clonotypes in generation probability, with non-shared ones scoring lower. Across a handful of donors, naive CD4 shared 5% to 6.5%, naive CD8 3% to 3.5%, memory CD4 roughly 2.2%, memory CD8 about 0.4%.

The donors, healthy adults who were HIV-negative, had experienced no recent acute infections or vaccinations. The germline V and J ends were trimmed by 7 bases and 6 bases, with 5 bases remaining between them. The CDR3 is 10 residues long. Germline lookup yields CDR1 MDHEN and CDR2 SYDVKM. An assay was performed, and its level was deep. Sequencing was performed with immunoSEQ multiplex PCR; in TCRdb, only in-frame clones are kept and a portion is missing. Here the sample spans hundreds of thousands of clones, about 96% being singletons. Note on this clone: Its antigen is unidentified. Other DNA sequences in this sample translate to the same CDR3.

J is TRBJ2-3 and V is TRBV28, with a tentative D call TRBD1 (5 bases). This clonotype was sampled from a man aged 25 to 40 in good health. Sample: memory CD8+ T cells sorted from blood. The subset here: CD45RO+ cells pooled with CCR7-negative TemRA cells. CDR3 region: CASTGDTQYF. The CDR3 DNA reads TGTGCCAGCACAGGGGATACGCAGTATTTT.